The 8 T cell receptor beta chains listed next were all sequenced from one sample in a study of blood T cell repertoires in COVID-19. Produced via immunoSEQ multiplex PCR; TCRdb's table is partial and in-frame only. The sample shows 250,000 to 400,000 clones, 88% of them seen only once. Sequencing was done on a sample of peripheral blood. These receptors originate from a woman in her twenties or thirties with COVID-19, enrolled during active disease.

The chain carries TRBV7-2 and TRBJ2-5; TRBD2 might be the D (6 bases). Looked up from germline, CDR1 is SGHTA and CDR2 is FQGNSA. Deletions cut 5 bases from V and 2 bases from J, with 15 bases between. The CDR3 contains 15 residues. DNA of the CDR3: TGTGCCAGCAGCCCCATGGGGGACTCACAAGAGACCCAGTACTTC. Its translation: CASSPMGDSQETQYF.

This clone was found once. The chain employs TRBV28 and TRBJ1-6; TRBD1 aligns across 9 bases. V lost 5 bases to trimming and J lost 0 bases; unmatched junction nucleotides: 2. Germline V gene sequence: CDR1 MDHEN, CDR2 SYDVKM. This CDR3 is built from 16 residues. As DNA, the CDR3 is TGTGCCAGCAGTCAGACAGGGGGCTCCTATAATTCACCCCTCCACTTT. Its protein product is CASSQTGGSYNSPLHF.

The chain has TRBV7-3 and TRBJ2-5; D is possibly TRBD1 (6 bases). Trimming pared 1 base from V and 7 bases from J, leaving 10 bases between. This CDR3 is 13 amino acids long. Germline loops: CDR1 SGHTA, CDR2 FQGTGA. As DNA, the CDR3 is TGTGCCAGCAGCTTAATGCAGGGGTGGACCCAGTACTTC. Translated, it gives CASSLMQGWTQYF.

Remarks on this clone: Additional DNA sequences in this sample encode the identical CDR3. V gene TRBV5-1 combines with J gene TRBJ1-2; D is undetermined. Per the germline V gene, CDR1 is SGHRS and CDR2 is YFSETQ. V was shortened by 0 bases and J by 8 bases, with 5 bases between the two germline ends. The CDR3 runs to 11 residues. The CDR3 nucleotides are TGCGCCAGCAGCTTGGCAGGAGGCTACACCTTC. Translating it yields CASSLAGGYTF.

This clone showed up just once. The rearrangement links TRBV15 to TRBJ2-5, with TRBD1 identical over 8 bases. V was pared by 6 bases and J by 5 bases, with 11 bases of the junction left unmatched. This CDR3 is built from 15 residues. Germline-derived CDR1 and CDR2 are LNHNV and YYDKDF (reference sequence). The CDR3 is CATSPGQGVWETQYF. DNA of the CDR3: TGTGCCACCAGTCCCGGACAGGGAGTTTGGGAGACCCAGTACTTC.

V usage is TRBV12-5 and J usage is TRBJ1-5, with 7 bases fitting TRBD1. V was clipped by 6 bases and J by 0 bases; unmatched bases: 5. Per the germline V gene, CDR1 is LGHNT and CDR2 is FRNRAP. The CDR3 is made up of 15 amino acids. The CDR3 sequence is CASGSGTDSNQPQHF. The CDR3 DNA sequence: TGTGCTAGTGGATCCGGGACAGATAGCAATCAGCCCCAGCATTTT.

As regards this clone: Other DNA sequences in this sample translate to the same CDR3. This chain connects TRBV9 to TRBJ2-3; tentatively, D is TRBD2 (6 bases). The V end lost 0 bases, the J end lost 1 base, and 9 bases lay between the germline ends. The CDR3 spans 15 residues. The germline CDR1 and CDR2 sequences are SGDLS and YYNGEE. The chain's CDR3 is CASSVDGGGTDTQYF. The CDR3 DNA reads TGTGCCAGCAGCGTAGATGGCGGGGGCACAGATACGCAGTATTTT.

The V call is TRBV20-1, the J call TRBJ1-4; D unresolved. The CDR3 is made up of 13 amino acids. Per the germline V gene, CDR1 is DFQATT and CDR2 is SNEGSKA (reference sequence). V lost 3 bases and J lost 8, with 13 bases in between. The CDR3: CSASRGVGEKLFF. As DNA, the CDR3 is TGCAGTGCTAGTCGCGGGGTCGGGGAAAAACTGTTTTTT.